These 31 T cell receptor beta chains share one sample of origin, sequenced in a study of blood T cell repertoires in COVID-19. Clones were read by immunoSEQ multiplex PCR, and TCRdb kept only the in-frame ones, dropping some. The sample records approximately 30,000 clones, around 90% being singletons. Sample: peripheral blood. The receptors were gathered from a woman between 40 and 55 years old with active or convalescent COVID-19.

This chain uses TRBV9 with TRBJ2-7; perhaps TRBD2 as D (6 bases). The CDR3 loop spans 13 amino acids. The germline CDR1 and CDR2 sequences are SGDLS and YYNGEE. Deletions cut 3 bases from V and 6 bases from J, with 13 bases between. The CDR3 DNA is TGTGCCAGCAGCGCACGACTAGTTAGCGAGCAGTACTTC. Translation: CASSARLVSEQYF. Full variable domain (remainder filled in from reference TRBV9 and TRBJ2-7): DSGVTQTPKHLITATGQRVTLRCSPRSGDLSVYWYQQSLDQGLQFLIQYYNGEERAKGNILERFSAQQFPDLHSELNLSSLELGDSALYFCASSARLVSEQYFGPGTRLTVT.

The chain uses TRBV6-5 and TRBJ1-2; 10 bases agree with TRBD1. Germline values: CDR1 MNHEY, CDR2 SVGAGI. With 10 bases clipped from V and 0 bases from J, the junction kept 8 bases outside the gene matches. The CDR3 consists of 15 residues. The chain's CDR3 is CATPGQGYPNYGYTF. For the CDR3, the DNA is TGTGCCACTCCGGGACAGGGGTATCCTAACTATGGCTACACCTTC.

J is TRBJ2-1 and V is TRBV20-1; no definite D call. Germline CDR1 is DFQATT and CDR2 is SNEGSKA (reference sequence). This CDR3 is built from 10 residues. The ends were cut back, 4 bases at V and 9 bases at J, with 7 bases in the middle. This chain's CDR3 is CSAKQVEQFF. CDR3 in DNA: TGCAGTGCTAAACAAGTTGAGCAGTTCTTC.

The V gene is TRBV5-4, the J gene TRBJ2-5, with D possibly being TRBD2 (6 bases). The CDR3 runs to 15 residues. CDR1 SGHNT and CDR2 YYREEE come from the germline V gene (reference sequence). The V end lost 6 bases, the J end lost 0 bases, and 15 bases lay between the germline ends. The CDR3 DNA reads as TGTGCCAGCACCCTCACCCGGGGGTACCAAGAGACCCAGTACTTC. It is translated as CASTLTRGYQETQYF.

In its sample, this clone was seen a few times. The chain carries TRBV9 and TRBJ1-4; weak D call: TRBD1 (6 bases). Trimming removed 0 bases at V and 8 bases at J, with 14 bases between. Germline loops: CDR1 SGDLS, CDR2 YYNGEE. There are 15 residues in the CDR3. The CDR3 spells CASSVGGGPREKLFF. DNA for the CDR3: TGTGCCAGCAGCGTAGGCGGGGGGCCGCGGGAAAAACTGTTTTTT. Full variable domain (rest looked up from reference TRBV9 and TRBJ1-4): DSGVTQTPKHLITATGQRVTLRCSPRSGDLSVYWYQQSLDQGLQFLIQYYNGEERAKGNILERFSAQQFPDLHSELNLSSLELGDSALYFCASSVGGGPREKLFFGSGTQLSVL.

The chain recombines TRBV5-1 with TRBJ1-2, with 7 positions matching TRBD1. The CDR3 is made up of 13 amino acids. CDR1 SGHRS and CDR2 YFSETQ come from the germline V gene. V gave up 7 bases and J gave up 2 bases; unmatched junction bases: 5. The CDR3 nucleotides read TGCGCCAGCTTCGGACAGGACAACTATGGCTACACCTTC. Translating gives CASFGQDNYGYTF.

V usage is TRBV6-5 and J usage is TRBJ2-7; TRBD2 agrees at 9 bases. CDR1 MNHEY and CDR2 SVGAGI come from the germline V gene. The CDR3 is made up of 16 amino acids. Trimming at V came to 0 bases and at J to 0 bases, leaving 3 bases not matched to a gene. The CDR3 DNA reads TGTGCCAGCAGTTACTCTAGCGGGAGCCTCTCCTACGAGCAGTACTTC. This gives the protein CASSYSSGSLSYEQYF.

The chain carries TRBV6-5 and TRBJ1-1; 8 positions agree with TRBD1. Unmatched junction bases numbered 9, after V lost 11 bases and J lost 4 bases. From germline, CDR1 is MNHEY and CDR2 SVGAGI. The CDR3 covers 13 residues. CDR3 in amino acids: CAGSSGGVTEAFF. In DNA form, the CDR3 reads TGTGCCGGGTCCTCAGGGGGCGTCACTGAAGCTTTCTTT.

In DNA form, the CDR3 reads TGTGCCAGTAGTATCCCCGGCAGGGGGCACACCTACGAGCAGTACTTC. Its protein product is CASSIPGRGHTYEQYF. The chain employs TRBV19 and TRBJ2-7, with TRBD1 matching 8 bases. There are 16 residues in the CDR3. Unmatched junction bases numbered 9, after V lost 3 bases and J lost 2 bases. Per germline, CDR1 LNHDA and CDR2 SQIVND (reference sequence).

This rearrangement joins TRBV29-1 to TRBJ2-1; 8 bases match TRBD1. CDR1 and CDR2 (germline): SQVTM, ANQGSEA. V shed 5 bases, J shed 8 bases, and the junction held 17 bases outside the gene matches. The CDR3 contains 16 residues. This chain's CDR3 is CSVQQPRGRMIDEQFF. CDR3 bases: TGCAGCGTTCAACAACCCAGGGGGCGGATGATCGATGAGCAGTTCTTC.

V usage is TRBV5-4 and J usage is TRBJ2-1, with a possible D match to TRBD2 (6 bases). Trimming left V 5 bases short and J 3 bases short, with 15 bases between. The CDR3 is made up of 15 amino acids. Germline values: CDR1 SGHNT, CDR2 YYREEE (reference sequence). This CDR3 reads CASRPSGLNYNEQFF. Here the CDR3 DNA reads TGTGCCAGCAGACCCTCGGGACTTAACTACAATGAGCAGTTCTTC. The variable domain in full, with the rest retrieved from reference TRBV5-4 and TRBJ2-1, is ETGVTQSPTHLIKTRGQQVTLRCSSQSGHNTVSWYQQALGQGPQFIFQYYREEENGRGNFPPRFSGLQFPNYSSELNVNALELDDSALYLCASRPSGLNYNEQFFGPGTRLTVL.

J is TRBJ1-2 and V is TRBV5-8; 7 nucleotides match TRBD1. This CDR3 region has 16 residues. Trimming removed 1 base from V and 7 bases from J; junction bases left unmatched: 13. CDR1 is SGHTS, CDR2 YDEGEE, per germline. The CDR3 spells CASSLFPRGTARGYTF. The DNA of the CDR3 is TGTGCCAGCAGCTTGTTTCCACGCGGGACAGCCCGTGGCTACACCTTC.

The rearrangement links TRBV11-3 to TRBJ2-7; D perhaps matches TRBD2 (5 bases). Germline V gene data show CDR1 as SGHNT and CDR2 as YENEEA. V was cut by 5 bases and J by 4 bases, with 9 bases left in between. The CDR3 consists of 12 residues. CDR3 loop: CASSNRGYEQYF. Written as DNA, the CDR3 is TGTGCCAGCAGCAATCGAGGGTACGAGCAGTACTTC.

The chain uses TRBV2 and TRBJ2-1; 7 bases fit TRBD1. The germline CDR1 and CDR2 sequences are SNHLY and FYNNEI. The CDR3 is 15 residues long. V trimming: 7 bases; J trimming: 5 bases; junction bases outside the gene matches: 11. The CDR3 loop is CASKLDRAEHNEQFF. The CDR3 bases are TGTGCCAGCAAATTAGACAGGGCCGAACACAATGAGCAGTTCTTC. The variable domain in full, with the rest retrieved from reference TRBV2 and TRBJ2-1, is EPEVTQTPSHQVTQMGQEVILRCVPISNHLYFYWYRQILGQKVEFLVSFYNNEISEKSEIFDDQFSVERPDGSNFTLKIRSTKLEDSAMYFCASKLDRAEHNEQFFGPGTRLTVL.

This clone has a handful of counts. One junction end disagrees with the germline gene, perhaps due to a read error. The rearrangement links TRBV6-2 or TRBV6-3 to TRBJ2-7; possible D gene TRBD1, 5 bases. The CDR3 contains 15 residues. The germline V gene encodes CDR1 MNHEY and CDR2 SVGEGT. The CDR3 DNA reads TGTGCCAGCAGTCACTCACGTGGGGCGCTTGGCGAGCAGTACTTC. Translation: CASSHSRGALGEQYF.

The DNA for the CDR3 is TGTGCCAGCAGCCAGGGGAGGACTAGCGTGACAGATACGCAGTATTTT. It encodes CASSQGRTSVTDTQYF. The chain uses TRBV27 and TRBJ2-3; 9 bases map to TRBD2. Trimming cost V 6 bases and J 3 bases; bases outside gene matches: 10. The CDR3 totals 16 residues. Germline V lookup: CDR1 MNHEY, CDR2 SMNVEV (reference sequence).

The chain is built from TRBV6-5 and TRBJ2-5; no clear D. Trimming shortened V by 2 bases and J by 1 base, and 8 bases separated the two germline ends. The CDR3 is 14 residues long. CDR1 is MNHEY and CDR2 is SVGAGI in the germline V gene. The CDR3 DNA reads as TGTGCCAGCAGTTACGTGGCAGGCCAAGAGACCCAGTACTTC. Its protein is CASSYVAGQETQYF.

The gene calls are TRBV7-6 and TRBJ2-1, with D possibly TRBD2 on 6 matching bases. CDR3 length: 15 amino acids. Trimming left V 1 base short and J 6 bases short, with 13 bases between. Per the germline V gene, CDR1 is SGHVS and CDR2 is FNYEAQ. CDR3 bases: TGTGCCAGCAGCTTAGTTCTAGCGCGGGGCAATGAGCAGTTCTTC. Translated: CASSLVLARGNEQFF.

The J gene is TRBJ1-3, the V gene TRBV7-2, with D maybe TRBD1 (5 bases). CDR1 is SGHTA, CDR2 FQGNSA, per germline. CDR3 length equals 16 residues. V lost 5 bases, J lost 0 bases, and 14 bases lay in between. This CDR3 reads CASSPGGGYSGNTIYF. In DNA, the CDR3 is TGTGCCAGCAGCCCCGGGGGAGGGTACTCTGGAAACACCATATATTTT.

V is TRBV30 and J is TRBJ1-2, with D perhaps TRBD1 (5 bases). The CDR3 consists of 15 residues. Germline loops: CDR1 GTSNPN, CDR2 SVGIG (reference sequence). The V and J ends lost 0 bases and 4 bases respectively, with 15 bases between them. The CDR3 coding sequence is TGTGCCTGGAGTGTAATACCAGGGAGGGGCTATGGCTACACCTTC. Translating gives CAWSVIPGRGYGYTF. Full variable domain (remainder filled in from reference TRBV30 and TRBJ1-2): SQTIHQWPATLVQPVGSPLSLECTVEGTSNPNLYWYRQAAGRGLQLLFYSVGIGQISSEVPQNLSASRPQDRQFILSSKKLLLSDSGFYLCAWSVIPGRGYGYTFGSGTRLTVV.

The J gene is TRBJ1-1, the V gene TRBV11-3; tentative D call: TRBD1 (5 bases). This CDR3 contains 15 residues. V was shortened by 4 bases and J by 0 bases, with 12 bases between the two germline ends. Germline V gene data show CDR1 as SGHNT and CDR2 as YENEEA. The CDR3 DNA is TGTGCCAGCAGCTCCGGAGGGGCCCTGAACACTGAAGCTTTCTTT. Protein sequence: CASSSGGALNTEAFF.

The CDR3 bases are TGTGCCAGCAGCTCGATGGGACTAGCGGGGGGCTCCTACAATGAGCAGTTCTTC. Translating gives CASSSMGLAGGSYNEQFF. V is TRBV5-8 and J is TRBJ2-1; 15 nucleotides line up with TRBD2. The CDR3 loop spans 18 amino acids. CDR1 SGHTS and CDR2 YDEGEE come from the germline V gene. The trim removed 3 bases at V and 0 bases at J, leaving 4 bases unmatched.

The chain links TRBV5-6 to TRBJ1-1; TRBD1 matches at 8 bases. The CDR3 has 16 residues. Germline V gene lookup returns CDR1 SGHDT and CDR2 YYEEEE. V gave up 4 bases and J gave up 1 base; unmatched junction bases: 9. CDR3 DNA sequence: TGTGCCAGCAGCCCGGTAGGCGGGACAGGGAACACTGAAGCTTTCTTT. Translating it yields CASSPVGGTGNTEAFF.

The chain employs TRBV6-6 and TRBJ2-7; D possibly corresponds to TRBD1 (6 bases). Per the germline V gene, CDR1 is MNHNY and CDR2 is SVGAGI (reference sequence). Trimming took 6 bases from V and 1 from J, leaving 13 bases between them. The CDR3 spans 14 residues. CDR3 sequence: CASRDGQKSYEQYF. CDR3 DNA sequence: TGTGCCAGCAGAGACGGACAGAAATCCTACGAGCAGTACTTC.

V gene TRBV5-1 combines with J gene TRBJ2-2; possibly TRBD1 for D (6 bases). The CDR3 has 18 residues. Germline V CDR1 and CDR2: SGHRS, YFSETQ. Trimming removed 0 bases from V and 1 base from J, with 16 bases in between. CDR3 coding DNA: TGCGCCAGCAGCTTGGCCTATTTCAGGGGACGGAACACCGGGGAGCTGTTTTTT. Its protein is CASSLAYFRGRNTGELFF.

This chain connects TRBV9 to TRBJ2-2; D is undetermined. V shed 3 bases and J shed 3 bases, with 6 bases lying between them. Germline V gene sequence: CDR1 SGDLS, CDR2 YYNGEE. The CDR3 totals 13 residues. This chain's CDR3 is CASSGDYTGELFF. Here the CDR3 DNA reads TGTGCCAGCAGCGGAGACTACACCGGGGAGCTGTTTTTT.

CDR3 in DNA: TGTGCCTGGAGTCAGGGGACAGGCGGGGAAGCTTTCTTT. The encoded protein is CAWSQGTGGEAFF. J is TRBJ1-1 and V is TRBV30; the match to TRBD1 covers 8 bases. J lost 8 bases, V lost 2 bases, and 7 bases had no gene match. Germline-derived CDR1 and CDR2 are GTSNPN and SVGIG (reference sequence). The CDR3 extends over 13 amino acids. Supplemented by reference TRBV30 and TRBJ1-1, the full variable domain reads SQTIHQWPATLVQPVGSPLSLECTVEGTSNPNLYWYRQAAGRGLQLLFYSVGIGQISSEVPQNLSASRPQDRQFILSSKKLLLSDSGFYLCAWSQGTGGEAFFGQGTRLTVV.

This rearrangement joins TRBV28 to TRBJ2-1; D perhaps matches TRBD2 (5 bases). Between the trimmed V and J ends, which lost 5 bases and 0 bases, there was a span of 20 bases. The length of the CDR3 is 18 residues. In germline, CDR1 is MDHEN, CDR2 SYDVKM. The CDR3 DNA reads as TGTGCCAGCAGTACATATAGCCTAGCTGGTGACTCCTACAATGAGCAGTTCTTC. Encoded protein: CASSTYSLAGDSYNEQFF.

The chain recombines TRBV18 with TRBJ2-1, with 14 bases lining up with TRBD2. Germline CDR1 and CDR2: KGHSH and LQKENI. Trimming cost V 0 bases and J 10 bases; bases outside gene matches: 11. The CDR3 length is 18 residues. CDR3 coding DNA: TGTGCCAGCTCACCACCGGGGATCGGGACTAGCGGGAGAAGGGAGCAGTTCTTC. This translates into CASSPPGIGTSGRREQFF.

The J gene is TRBJ2-7, the V gene TRBV7-9, with 7 positions matching TRBD2. CDR1 and CDR2 (germline): SEHNR, FQNEAQ (reference sequence). The junction had 2 bases not matched to a gene; V was cut back by 1 base and J by 2 bases. The CDR3 has 14 amino acids. This CDR3 reads CASSLGGRTYEQYF. As DNA, the CDR3 is TGTGCCAGCAGCTTAGGCGGGAGAACCTACGAGCAGTACTTC.

This clone was picked up one time. The V gene is TRBV7-9, the J gene TRBJ2-5; the match to TRBD1 covers 9 bases. Germline CDR1 is SEHNR and CDR2 is FQNEAQ (reference sequence). V was pared by 8 bases and J by 2 bases, with 3 bases of the junction left unmatched. This CDR3 region has 13 residues. CDR3 sequence: CASEGTGQETQYF. The CDR3 nucleotides are TGTGCCAGCGAAGGGACAGGGCAAGAGACCCAGTACTTC. The complete variable domain, with remaining parts taken from reference TRBV7-9 and TRBJ2-5, reads DTGVSQNPRHKITKRGQNVTFRCDPISEHNRLYWYRQTLGQGPEFLTYFQNEAQLEKSRLLSDRFSAERPKGSFSTLEIQRTEQGDSAMYLCASEGTGQETQYFGPGTRLLVL.